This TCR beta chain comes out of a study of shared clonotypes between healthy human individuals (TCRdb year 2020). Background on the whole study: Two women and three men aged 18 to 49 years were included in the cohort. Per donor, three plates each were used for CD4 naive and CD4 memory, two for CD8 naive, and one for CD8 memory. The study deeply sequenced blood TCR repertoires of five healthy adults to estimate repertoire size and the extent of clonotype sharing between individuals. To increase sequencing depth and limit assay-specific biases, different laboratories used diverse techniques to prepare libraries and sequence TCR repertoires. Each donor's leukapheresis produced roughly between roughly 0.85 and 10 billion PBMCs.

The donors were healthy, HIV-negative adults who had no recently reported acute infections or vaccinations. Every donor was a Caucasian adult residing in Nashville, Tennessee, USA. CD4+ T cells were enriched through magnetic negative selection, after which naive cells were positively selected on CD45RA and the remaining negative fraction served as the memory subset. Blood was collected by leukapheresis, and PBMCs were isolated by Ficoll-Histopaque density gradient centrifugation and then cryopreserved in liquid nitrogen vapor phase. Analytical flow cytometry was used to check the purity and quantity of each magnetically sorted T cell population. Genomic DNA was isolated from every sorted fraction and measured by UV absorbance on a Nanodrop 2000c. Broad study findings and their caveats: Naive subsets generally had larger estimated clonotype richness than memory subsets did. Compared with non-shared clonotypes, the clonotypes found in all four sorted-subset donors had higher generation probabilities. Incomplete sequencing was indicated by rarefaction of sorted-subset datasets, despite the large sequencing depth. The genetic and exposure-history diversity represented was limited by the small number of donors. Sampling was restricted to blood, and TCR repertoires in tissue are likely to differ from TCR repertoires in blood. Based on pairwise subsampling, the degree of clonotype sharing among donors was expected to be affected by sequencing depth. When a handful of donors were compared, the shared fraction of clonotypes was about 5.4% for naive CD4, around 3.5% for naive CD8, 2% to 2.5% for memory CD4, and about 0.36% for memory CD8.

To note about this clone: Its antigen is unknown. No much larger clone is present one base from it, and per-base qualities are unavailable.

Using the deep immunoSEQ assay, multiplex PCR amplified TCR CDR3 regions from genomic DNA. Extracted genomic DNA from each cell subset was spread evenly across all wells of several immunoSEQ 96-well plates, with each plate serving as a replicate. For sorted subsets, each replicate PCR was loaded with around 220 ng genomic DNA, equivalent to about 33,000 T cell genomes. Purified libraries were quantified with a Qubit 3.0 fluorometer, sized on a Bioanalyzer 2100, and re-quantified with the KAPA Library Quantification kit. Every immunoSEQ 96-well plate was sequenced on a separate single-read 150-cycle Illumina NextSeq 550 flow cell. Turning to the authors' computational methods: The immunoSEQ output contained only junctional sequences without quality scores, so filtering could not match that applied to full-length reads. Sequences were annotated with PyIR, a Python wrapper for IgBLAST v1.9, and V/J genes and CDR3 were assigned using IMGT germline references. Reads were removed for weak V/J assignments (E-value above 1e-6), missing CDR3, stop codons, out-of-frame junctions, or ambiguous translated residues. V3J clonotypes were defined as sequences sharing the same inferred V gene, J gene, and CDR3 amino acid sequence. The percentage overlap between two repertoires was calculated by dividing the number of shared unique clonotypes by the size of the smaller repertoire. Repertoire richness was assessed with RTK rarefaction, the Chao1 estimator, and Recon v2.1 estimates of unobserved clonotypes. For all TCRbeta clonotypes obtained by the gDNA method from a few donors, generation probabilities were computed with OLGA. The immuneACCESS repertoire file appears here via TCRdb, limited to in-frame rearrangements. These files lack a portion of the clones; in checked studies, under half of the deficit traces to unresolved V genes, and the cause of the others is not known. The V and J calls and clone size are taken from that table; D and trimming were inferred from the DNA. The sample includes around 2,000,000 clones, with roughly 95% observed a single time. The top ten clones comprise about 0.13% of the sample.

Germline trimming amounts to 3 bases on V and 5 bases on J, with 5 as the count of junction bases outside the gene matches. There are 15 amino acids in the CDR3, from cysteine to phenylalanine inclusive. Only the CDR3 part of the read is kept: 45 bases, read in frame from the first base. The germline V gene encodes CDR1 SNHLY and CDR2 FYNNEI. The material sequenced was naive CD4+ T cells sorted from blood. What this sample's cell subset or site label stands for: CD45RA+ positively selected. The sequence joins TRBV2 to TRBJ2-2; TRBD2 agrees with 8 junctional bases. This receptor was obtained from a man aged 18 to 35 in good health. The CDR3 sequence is CASSEKTSATGELFF. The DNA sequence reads TGTGCCAGCAGTGAGAAGACTAGCGCGACCGGGGAGCTGTTTTTT.